This T cell receptor (beta chain) comes out of a study of blood T cell repertoires in COVID-19. As for the study in general: Acute-phase and convalescent COVID-19 samples originated in the United States, Italy and Spain.

Generated by immunoSEQ multiplex PCR, the TCRdb table keeps only in-frame clones and is missing some. The data contain 90,000 to 120,000 clones, around nine tenths of them seen just once; the ten biggest clones take up more than 5%. Between the trimmed V and J ends, which lost 4 bases and 6 bases, there was a span of 10 bases. CDR1 and CDR2 (germline): SGHDN, FVKESK. The length of the CDR3 is 14 residues. What was sequenced was peripheral blood. The receptor was isolated from a man aged 70 or older with acute or convalescent COVID-19. The chain uses TRBV14 and TRBJ2-6; TRBD2 might be the D (6 bases). The CDR3 protein is CASSPGLMANVLTF. The CDR3 coding sequence is TGTGCCAGCAGCCCGGGACTCATGGCCAACGTCCTGACTTTC.